One and the same sample provided the 30 T cell receptor beta chains below, sequenced in a study of OX40 agonist ivuxolimab in advanced cancers. The library was produced with the immunoSEQ multiplex PCR assay. What TCRdb holds here is the immuneACCESS table cut down to in-frame rearrangements. Part of the clones is not present; checked against another copy, under half of the missing clones reflect an unresolved V gene, and the others are unexplained. This sample holds about 83,000 clones; about 80% were observed only once. Approximately 1.5% of the sample is held by the ten biggest clonotypes. This sample comprised CD4+ or CD8+ T cells sorted from blood, obtained in a trial of the OX40 agonist ivuxolimab. The receptors derive from an adult with an advanced solid tumor such as melanoma, head and neck, liver or kidney cancer.

The chain carries TRBV19 and TRBJ2-2; 8 bases line up with TRBD2. Germline-derived CDR1 and CDR2 are LNHDA and SQIVND (reference sequence). The CDR3 consists of 17 residues. The ends lost 7 bases at V and 7 bases at J; junction bases unmatched: 17. CDR3 region: CASTGGMSGPRVGELFF. The CDR3 DNA reads as TGTGCCAGTACGGGGGGGATGTCTGGGCCCCGTGTCGGGGAGCTGTTTTTT.

This chain links TRBV19 with TRBJ2-5; 7 nucleotides agree with TRBD1. Germline loops: CDR1 LNHDA, CDR2 SQIVND (reference sequence). V shed 3 bases and J 2 bases; nucleotides not matched to a gene: 3. CDR3 length: 14 amino acids. The CDR3 sequence: CASSITRGQETQYF. Written as DNA, the CDR3 is TGTGCCAGTAGTATTACCAGGGGGCAAGAGACCCAGTACTTC.

The chain carries TRBV27 and TRBJ2-5; D may be TRBD2 (5 bases). The CDR3 sequence is 13 residues long. With 3 bases removed from V and 5 bases from J, the gap between germline ends came to 10 bases. Germline-derived CDR1 and CDR2 are MNHEY and SMNVEV (reference sequence). The CDR3 bases are TGTGCCAGCAGTTTTGAGGGTAGGGAGACCCAGTACTTC. This translates into CASSFEGRETQYF.

V is TRBV19 and J is TRBJ2-3, with 8 bases aligning to TRBD2. Unmatched junction bases numbered 16, after V lost 5 bases and J lost 0 bases. The CDR3 has 19 residues. Per the germline V gene, CDR1 is LNHDA and CDR2 is SQIVND (reference sequence). CDR3 DNA: TGTGCCAGTAGTGGCGCTAAGGAGCGGGGGCATCCTAGCACAGATACGCAGTATTTT. Amino acid sequence: CASSGAKERGHPSTDTQYF.

This clone came up a few times. The chain combines TRBV10-3 with TRBJ1-1, with unresolved D. The CDR3 is made up of 16 amino acids. Germline V CDR1 and CDR2: ENHRY, SYGVKD. The V gene lost 0 bases and the J gene lost 2 bases, with 13 bases spanning the gap. The CDR3 reads CAISESMGYGNTEAFF. Here the CDR3 DNA reads TGTGCCATCAGTGAGTCGATGGGGTATGGAAACACTGAAGCTTTCTTT.

This chain joins TRBV5-1 and TRBJ1-1, with 9 nucleotides matching TRBD1. Germline CDR1 SGHRS, CDR2 YFSETQ. Trimming at V came to 7 bases and at J to 5 bases, leaving 9 bases not matched to a gene. The CDR3 extends over 14 amino acids. In DNA, the CDR3 is TGCGCCAGCTCCGACAGGGGGTCGGGTACTGAAGCTTTCTTT. It yields the protein CASSDRGSGTEAFF.

The chain employs TRBV6-1 and TRBJ2-1; 10 bases map to TRBD2. Germline trimming cut 6 bases from V and 9 bases from J; bases unmatched to any gene: 8. Germline V gene data show CDR1 as MNHNS and CDR2 as SASEGT. The CDR3 length is 14 residues. CDR3 nucleotides: TGTGCCAGCAGCCCGGGACTAGCGTTGGGTGAGCAGTTCTTC. It yields the protein CASSPGLALGEQFF.

The rearrangement uses TRBV7-2 and TRBJ2-5, with a tentative D call TRBD2 (6 bases). CDR3 length: 16 amino acids. Germline V lookup: CDR1 SGHTA, CDR2 FQGNSA. The germline V and J ends were trimmed by 3 bases and 0 bases, with 14 bases remaining between them. The CDR3 is CASSLGGGLYQETQYF. In nucleotides, the CDR3 is TGTGCCAGCAGCTTGGGTGGGGGGTTGTACCAAGAGACCCAGTACTTC.

This chain joins TRBV5-1 and TRBJ1-4; TRBD1 is a possible D gene (5 bases). The ends were cut back, 1 base at V and 6 bases at J, with 16 bases in the middle. CDR3 length equals 16 residues. The germline gives CDR1 SGHRS, CDR2 YFSETQ. The DNA of the CDR3 is TGCGCCAGCAGCTTGCAAGTGCAGGGCTACGATGAAAAACTGTTTTTT. Protein product: CASSLQVQGYDEKLFF.

In DNA, the CDR3 is TGTGCCAGCAGCCCCTCCGGAGCGGGGACCGATGAGCAGTTCTTC. This sequence encodes CASSPSGAGTDEQFF. The chain has TRBV4-2 and TRBJ2-1; 7 bases fit TRBD2. J lost 8 bases, V lost 4 bases, and 11 bases had no gene match. The CDR3 covers 15 residues. The germline V gene has CDR1 LGHNA and CDR2 YNFKEQ.

J is TRBJ2-3 and V is TRBV7-9; D unresolved. Trimming shortened V by 2 bases and J by 0 bases, and 9 bases separated the two germline ends. The germline V gene has CDR1 SEHNR and CDR2 FQNEAQ (reference sequence). The CDR3 length is 15 residues. Here the CDR3 DNA reads TGTGCCAGCAGCTTAAACCGTCCTAGCACAGATACGCAGTATTTT. This sequence encodes CASSLNRPSTDTQYF.

The chain employs TRBV9 and TRBJ2-1, with D perhaps assigned TRBD1 or TRBD2 (6 bases each). The CDR3 extends over 14 amino acids. Germline V gene data show CDR1 as SGDLS and CDR2 as YYNGEE. Trimming shortened V by 7 bases and J by 1 base, and 12 bases separated the two germline ends. CDR3 amino acids: CASERGPSYNEQFF. Written as DNA, the CDR3 is TGTGCCAGCGAACGGGGGCCGTCCTACAATGAGCAGTTCTTC.

The V call is TRBV11-3, the J call TRBJ2-7; no firm D call. Per the germline V gene, CDR1 is SGHNT and CDR2 is YENEEA. The CDR3 length is 12 residues. V shed 8 bases and J shed 4 bases, with 12 bases lying between them. This CDR3 reads CASSGGGYEQYF. The CDR3 DNA reads TGTGCCAGCTCGGGCGGCGGTTACGAGCAGTACTTC. Supplemented by reference TRBV11-3 and TRBJ2-7, the full variable domain reads EAGVVQSPRYKIIEKKQPVAFWCNPISGHNTLYWYLQNLGQGPELLIRYENEEAVDDSQLPKDRFSAERLKGVDSTLKIQPAELGDSAVYLCASSGGGYEQYFGPGTRLTVT.

This chain uses TRBV11-1 with TRBJ1-1; the D is unclear. V was pared by 5 bases and J by 3 bases, with 10 bases between. In germline, CDR1 is SGHAT, CDR2 FQDESV (reference sequence). This CDR3 region has 13 residues. This chain's CDR3 is CASSIEWYTEAFF. In DNA form, the CDR3 reads TGTGCCAGCAGCATAGAATGGTACACTGAAGCTTTCTTT. Looking up the rest from reference TRBV11-1 and TRBJ1-1 gives the full variable domain: EAEVAQSPRYKITEKSQAVAFWCDPISGHATLYWYRQILGQGPELLVQFQDESVVDDSQLPKDRFSAERLKGVDSTLKIQPAELGDSAMYLCASSIEWYTEAFFGQGTRLTVV.

This clone turned up a few times. The chain couples TRBV19 to TRBJ1-2, with TRBD1 as a possible D gene (5 bases). V gave up 0 bases and J gave up 9 bases, with 8 bases separating them. Germline CDR1 and CDR2: LNHDA and SQIVND (reference sequence). The CDR3 runs 12 residues. The chain's CDR3 is CASSIDDRSYTF. The CDR3 DNA follows: TGTGCCAGTAGTATAGACGACAGAAGCTACACCTTC. The whole variable domain, filled in from reference TRBV19 and TRBJ1-2, reads DGGITQSPKYLFRKEGQNVTLSCEQNLNHDAMYWYRQDPGQGLRLIYYSQIVNDFQKGDIAEGYSVSREKKESFPLTVTSAQKNPTAFYLCASSIDDRSYTFGSGTRLTVV.

The gene calls are TRBV27 and TRBJ2-7; possible D gene TRBD2, 6 bases. This CDR3 contains 14 residues. The ends were cut back, 5 bases at V and 3 bases at J, with 14 bases in the middle. Germline V CDR1 and CDR2: MNHEY, SMNVEV (reference sequence). This chain's CDR3 is CASSRSGSGYEQYF. In DNA form, the CDR3 reads TGTGCCAGCAGTAGGAGCGGGTCAGGCTACGAGCAGTACTTC.

The CDR3 sequence is CASSLDLSEQYF. CDR3 in DNA: TGTGCCAGCAGCTTAGATCTCAGCGAGCAGTACTTC. The chain employs TRBV11-2 and TRBJ2-7; D gene unclear. This CDR3 has 12 residues. Germline CDR1 is SGHAT and CDR2 is FQNNGV. Trimming left V 0 bases short and J 6 bases short, with 6 bases between.

This clone was detected once. V usage is TRBV5-1 and J usage is TRBJ2-3; D uncertain. The CDR3 loop spans 15 amino acids. Germline CDR1 SGHRS, CDR2 YFSETQ. V shed 1 base and J shed 1 base, with 10 bases lying between them. The CDR3 nucleotides are TGCGCCAGCAGCTTGTCCCGGGTTGGCACAGATACGCAGTATTTT. Translating it yields CASSLSRVGTDTQYF.

The V gene is TRBV5-1, the J gene TRBJ1-4, with D hard to call. Deletions cut 4 bases from V and 8 bases from J, with 18 bases between. The germline V gene has CDR1 SGHRS and CDR2 YFSETQ. The CDR3 loop spans 15 amino acids. The CDR3 spells CASSPEQNLGEKLFF. Written as DNA, the CDR3 is TGCGCCAGCAGCCCAGAACAAAACCTAGGGGAAAAACTGTTTTTT.

V usage is TRBV5-4 and J usage is TRBJ2-5; 7 bases are shared with TRBD2. This CDR3 spans 13 amino acids. Germline assignment: CDR1 SGHNT and CDR2 YYREEE (reference sequence). V dropped 0 bases and J dropped 7; count of bases not matched to a gene: 3. The CDR3 DNA is TGTGCCAGCAGCTTGGATGGCGGGGGGACCCAGTACTTC. This sequence encodes CASSLDGGGTQYF.

V and J are TRBV5-6 and TRBJ2-3, with a weak D call TRBD1 (6 bases). With 1 base removed from V and 1 base from J, the gap between germline ends came to 22 bases. The CDR3 contains 19 residues. Germline CDR1 SGHDT, CDR2 YYEEEE. This CDR3 reads CASSLFHRVLNAGTDTQYF. For the CDR3, the DNA is TGTGCCAGCAGCTTGTTCCACAGGGTTCTGAATGCTGGCACAGATACGCAGTATTTT.

CDR3 in DNA: TGTGCCAGTAGTATAGATCCGGGACTAGCGCTACAGACCCAGTACTTC. Its translation is CASSIDPGLALQTQYF. The chain employs TRBV19 and TRBJ2-5; 10 bases are a match to TRBD2. The CDR3 has 16 residues. V was clipped by 0 bases and J by 6 bases; unmatched bases: 7. Germline assignment: CDR1 LNHDA and CDR2 SQIVND (reference sequence).

The CDR3 DNA reads as TGTGCCAGCAGACCACAGGGTAGAGTCAATCAGCCCCAGCATTTT. It translates to CASRPQGRVNQPQHF. V and J are TRBV7-3 and TRBJ1-5, with D tentatively TRBD1 (6 bases). This CDR3 is built from 15 residues. CDR1 and CDR2 from the germline V gene are SGHTA and FQGTGA. V lost 6 bases, J lost 3 bases, and 15 bases lay in between.

The table lists this clone with a few counts. The chain employs TRBV19 and TRBJ2-2, with 9 bases fitting TRBD1. The CDR3 consists of 14 residues. Germline assignment: CDR1 LNHDA and CDR2 SQIVND (reference sequence). The V segment lost 7 bases and the J segment 3 bases; nucleotides outside the gene matches: 3. The CDR3 DNA follows: TGTGCCAGTAAGTGGACAGGGGACACCGGGGAGCTGTTTTTT. Translated: CASKWTGDTGELFF.

The gene calls are TRBV7-7 and TRBJ1-3; D unresolved. The CDR3 has 13 residues. V lost 6 bases and J lost 2, with 8 bases in between. Germline V lookup: CDR1 SSHAT, CDR2 FNYEAQ (reference sequence). CDR3 residues: CASSNPPGNTIYF. CDR3 nucleotide sequence: TGTGCCAGCAGTAACCCTCCTGGAAACACCATATATTTT.

The chain has TRBV30 and TRBJ1-6; D gene uncertain. V lost 0 bases, J lost 10 bases, and 10 bases lay in between. Germline V CDR1 and CDR2: GTSNPN, SVGIG (reference sequence). The CDR3 is 13 amino acids. The DNA of the CDR3 is TGTGCCTGGAGTGTTATGGGAGACTCACCCCTCCACTTT. It specifies CAWSVMGDSPLHF.

This clone turned up a few times. V usage is TRBV6-5 and J usage is TRBJ1-5, with TRBD1 identical over 8 bases. The CDR3 extends over 14 amino acids. Germline CDR1 and CDR2: MNHEY and SVGAGI. Losses at the gene ends were 4 bases for V and 4 bases for J; bases not matched to a gene: 3. CDR3 coding DNA: TGTGCCAGCAGTTTTGGACAGGGAAATCAGCCCCAGCATTTT. This translates into CASSFGQGNQPQHF.

The chain uses TRBV5-1 and TRBJ2-7; D is unresolved. V was cut by 0 bases and J by 7 bases, with 11 bases left in between. This CDR3 region has 13 residues. Per the germline V gene, CDR1 is SGHRS and CDR2 is YFSETQ. The CDR3 loop reads CASSLERVGEQYF. The DNA of the CDR3 is TGCGCCAGCAGCTTGGAACGTGTCGGGGAGCAGTACTTC.

The genes are TRBV9 and TRBJ1-1, with TRBD1 identical over 7 bases. The junction had 0 bases not matched to a gene; V was cut back by 0 bases and J by 1 base. This CDR3 region has 14 residues. Germline loops: CDR1 SGDLS, CDR2 YYNGEE. CDR3 loop: CASSVAGGNTEAFF. The CDR3 DNA follows: TGTGCCAGCAGCGTAGCAGGGGGGAACACTGAAGCTTTCTTT.

The chain carries TRBV6-5 and TRBJ2-5; either TRBD1 or TRBD2 may supply D (5 bases each). This CDR3 is built from 13 residues. Germline values: CDR1 MNHEY, CDR2 SVGAGI. Trimming cost V 5 bases and J 5 bases, with 12 bases left between them. Here the CDR3 reads CASSPPGTETQYF. DNA of the CDR3: TGTGCCAGCAGTCCCCCAGGGACGGAGACCCAGTACTTC.